The source of this T cell receptor beta chain is a study of cytomegalovirus exposure and HLA in healthy donors. The V and J ends lost 2 bases and 0 bases respectively, with 23 bases between them. The length of the CDR3 is 20 residues. Germline V gene lookup returns CDR1 SNHLY and CDR2 FYNNEI. This clone has just one count. PCR primers comprised 60 Vbeta and 13 Jbeta primers. Clones were read by immunoSEQ multiplex PCR, and TCRdb kept only the in-frame ones, dropping some. The sample holds roughly 180,000 clones, 75% to 90% seen once. The sample comprised PBMCs. The TCR comes from a girl aged 5-17 years in good health and CMV-seropositive. The chain recombines TRBV2 with TRBJ1-5; D perhaps matches TRBD1 (6 bases). The CDR3 nucleotides are TGTGCCAGCAGTGAATCGATGGGGACACCCAGGAAATATAGCAATCAGCCCCAGCATTTT. Its protein product is CASSESMGTPRKYSNQPQHF.